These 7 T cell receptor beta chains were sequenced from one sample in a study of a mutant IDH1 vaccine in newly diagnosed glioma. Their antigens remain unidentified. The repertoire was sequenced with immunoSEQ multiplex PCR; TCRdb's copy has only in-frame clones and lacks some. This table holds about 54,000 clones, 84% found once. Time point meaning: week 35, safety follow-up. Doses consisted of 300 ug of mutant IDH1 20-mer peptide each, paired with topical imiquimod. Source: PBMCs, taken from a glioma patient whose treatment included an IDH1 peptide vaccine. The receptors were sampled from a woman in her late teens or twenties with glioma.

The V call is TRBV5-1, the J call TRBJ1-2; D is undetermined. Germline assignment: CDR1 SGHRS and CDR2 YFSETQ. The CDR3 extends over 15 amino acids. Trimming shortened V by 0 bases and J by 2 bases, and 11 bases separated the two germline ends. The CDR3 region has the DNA TGCGCCAGCAGCTTGGACGGGAGTCCCAACTATGGCTACACCTTC. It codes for CASSLDGSPNYGYTF.

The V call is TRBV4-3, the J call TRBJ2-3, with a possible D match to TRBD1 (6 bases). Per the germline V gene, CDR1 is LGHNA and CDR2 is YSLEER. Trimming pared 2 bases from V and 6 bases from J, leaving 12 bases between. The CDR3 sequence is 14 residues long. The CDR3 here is CASSQNRAGDTQYF. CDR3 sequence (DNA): TGCGCCAGCAGCCAAAACAGGGCAGGGGATACGCAGTATTTT.

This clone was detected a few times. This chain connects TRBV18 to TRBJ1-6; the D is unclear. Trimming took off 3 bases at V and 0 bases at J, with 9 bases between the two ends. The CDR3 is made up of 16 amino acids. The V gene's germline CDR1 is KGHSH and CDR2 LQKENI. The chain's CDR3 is CASSPAASSYNSPLHF. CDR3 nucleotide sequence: TGTGCCAGCTCACCGGCAGCTAGCTCCTATAATTCACCCCTCCACTTT.

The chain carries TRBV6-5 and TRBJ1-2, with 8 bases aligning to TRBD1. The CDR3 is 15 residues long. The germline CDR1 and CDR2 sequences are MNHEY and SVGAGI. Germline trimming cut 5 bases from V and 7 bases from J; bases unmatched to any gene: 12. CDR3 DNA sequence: TGTGCCAGCAGTCCCCAGAGGACAGGGCCCTTTGGCTACACCTTC. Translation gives CASSPQRTGPFGYTF.

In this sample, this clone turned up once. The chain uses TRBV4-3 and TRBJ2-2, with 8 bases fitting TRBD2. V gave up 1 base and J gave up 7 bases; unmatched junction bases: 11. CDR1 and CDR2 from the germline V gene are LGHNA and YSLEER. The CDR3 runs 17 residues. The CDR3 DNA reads TGCGCCAGCAGCCAAGGAAAAGCGGGGGCCATCAGCGGGGAGCTGTTTTTT. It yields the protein CASSQGKAGAISGELFF.

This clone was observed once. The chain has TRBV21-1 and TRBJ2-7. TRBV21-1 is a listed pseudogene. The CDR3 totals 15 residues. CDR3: CASSNGVEPPYEQYF. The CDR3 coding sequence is TGTGCCAGCAGCAATGGCGTCGAGCCTCCCTACGAGCAGTACTTC.

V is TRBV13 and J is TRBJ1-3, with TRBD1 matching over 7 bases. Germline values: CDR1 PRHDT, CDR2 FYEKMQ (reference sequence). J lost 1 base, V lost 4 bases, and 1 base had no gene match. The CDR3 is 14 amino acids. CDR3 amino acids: CASSSTGSGNTIYF. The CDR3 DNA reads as TGTGCCAGCAGCTCGACAGGGTCTGGAAACACCATATATTTT. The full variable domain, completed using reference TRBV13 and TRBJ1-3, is AAGVIQSPRHLIKEKRETATLKCYPIPRHDTVYWYQQGPGQDPQFLISFYEKMQSDKGSIPDRFSAQQFSDYHSELNMSSLELGDSALYFCASSSTGSGNTIYFGEGSWLTVV.